The clone carrying this T cell receptor beta chain was recorded only once. The data were produced by immunoSEQ multiplex PCR, yet TCRdb's version contains in-frame clones alone and is incomplete. The data contain 70,000 to 100,000 clones, around 80% of them singletons. This sample was included in a study of blood T cell repertoires in COVID-19. Overall study: The analysed material was cDNA or gDNA that came from T cells, B-cell-depleted T cells, or PBMCs.

Germline-derived CDR1 and CDR2 are MNHEY and SVGAGI. This CDR3 spans 13 amino acids. The germline V and J ends were trimmed by 6 bases and 4 bases, with 12 bases remaining between them. The sequenced material came from peripheral blood. This sequence joins TRBV6-5 and TRBJ1-1; possible D gene TRBD1, 5 bases. The origin of this receptor is a man aged 45 to 65 with active or convalescent COVID-19. The DNA for the CDR3 is TGTGCCAGCAGAACAGGTTCGCCCACTGAAGCTTTCTTT. Translating it yields CASRTGSPTEAFF.